The 26 T cell receptor beta chains listed next were all sequenced from one sample in a study of beta chain features in type 1 diabetes. Study results and caveats: Among all four CD4+ subsets, Type 1 diabetes patients had TCRB CDR3s that were moderately but significantly shorter.

No cognate antigen is known for these TCRs. Expressed TCRB transcripts were sequenced because the entire RNA isolate underwent reverse transcription. The repertoire was sequenced with immunoSEQ multiplex PCR; TCRdb's copy has only in-frame clones and lacks some. This sample has hundreds of thousands of clones, with roughly 13% found just once. The source material was naive CD4+ T cells from blood. These receptors were obtained from a man between 18 and 29 years old with type 1 diabetes.

The chain carries TRBV23-1 and TRBJ1-5; D might be TRBD1 (6 bases). TRBV23-1 is an ORF, and what it does is uncertain. V dropped 5 bases and J dropped 2 bases, with 10 bases sitting between them. This CDR3 spans 14 amino acids. CDR3 in amino acids: CASSSHRGNQPQHF. CDR3 bases: TGCGCCAGCAGTTCCCACAGGGGCAATCAGCCCCAGCATTTT.

The chain recombines TRBV4-1 with TRBJ2-5; unclear D gene. Germline loops: CDR1 MGHRA, CDR2 YSYEKL. The CDR3 covers 16 residues. V shed 0 bases and J shed 5 bases, with 16 bases lying between them. The CDR3 DNA is TGCGCCAGCAGCCAAGATCTGTCGCAATCCTGGGAGACCCAGTACTTC. Its translation is CASSQDLSQSWETQYF.

This clone was detected a few times. V usage is TRBV6-1 and J usage is TRBJ2-5; D unclear. The V end was cut by 8 bases, the J end by 5 bases, with 12 bases between. Looked up from germline, CDR1 is MNHNS and CDR2 is SASEGT. The CDR3 extends over 12 amino acids. CDR3 loop: CASPNIAETQYF. The DNA for the CDR3 is TGTGCCAGCCCAAACATTGCGGAGACCCAGTACTTC.

The table lists this clone with a few counts. The chain couples TRBV5-1 to TRBJ2-1; 9 bases fit TRBD2. The J segment lost 8 bases and the V segment lost 5 bases, leaving 8 bases of the junction unmatched. The CDR3 loop spans 14 amino acids. Per the germline V gene, CDR1 is SGHRS and CDR2 is YFSETQ. CDR3 residues: CASRGGTSSHEQFF. Written as DNA, the CDR3 is TGCGCCAGCAGAGGAGGGACTAGCTCTCATGAGCAGTTCTTC.

This clone was found a few times. In DNA, the CDR3 is TGTGCCAGCAGCTTGAACTATGGGGAAAAACTGTTTTTT. Translating gives CASSLNYGEKLFF. This chain links TRBV11-2 with TRBJ1-4; D is ambiguous. CDR1 and CDR2 (germline): SGHAT, FQNNGV. Trimming left V 3 bases short and J 8 bases short, with 10 bases between. This CDR3 contains 13 residues.

A few counts support this clone. This chain uses TRBV19 with TRBJ2-7; D may be TRBD2 (5 bases). CDR3 length: 14 residues. Germline V CDR1 and CDR2: LNHDA, SQIVND (reference sequence). Deletions cut 3 bases from V and 4 bases from J, with 13 bases between. In DNA, the CDR3 is TGTGCCAGTAGTATCGCTACTAGTGGGTACGAGCAGTACTTC. The encoded protein is CASSIATSGYEQYF.

There are a few counts of this clone. The chain carries TRBV6-6 and TRBJ1-2, with D perhaps matching TRBD1 (5 bases). The V end lost 4 bases, the J end lost 4 bases, and 13 bases lay between the germline ends. The CDR3 length is 14 residues. The germline gives CDR1 MNHNY, CDR2 SVGAGI (reference sequence). The CDR3 loop reads CASSWGGAGYGYTF. The CDR3 bases are TGTGCCAGCAGTTGGGGAGGGGCAGGCTATGGCTACACCTTC.

This clone was observed once. The V gene is TRBV5-1, the J gene TRBJ2-7, with 7 bases identical to TRBD1. V shed 0 bases, J shed 3 bases, and the junction held 6 bases outside the gene matches. From germline, CDR1 is SGHRS and CDR2 YFSETQ. CDR3 length: 15 residues. The CDR3 DNA is TGCGCCAGCAGCTTGGTAGGACAGGTAAACTACGAGCAGTACTTC. Encoded protein: CASSLVGQVNYEQYF.

The V call is TRBV19, the J call TRBJ2-1; the match to TRBD1 covers 8 bases. This CDR3 region has 13 residues. Germline lookup yields CDR1 LNHDA and CDR2 SQIVND (reference sequence). The trim removed 4 bases at V and 7 bases at J, leaving 3 bases unmatched. This CDR3 is CASSTDRVNEQFF. The CDR3 region has the DNA TGTGCCAGTAGTACGGACAGGGTGAATGAGCAGTTCTTC.

This chain links TRBV7-2 with TRBJ2-2, with D possibly TRBD2 on 5 matching bases. The CDR3 has 17 residues. Germline lookup yields CDR1 SGHTA and CDR2 FQGNSA. V lost 7 bases to trimming and J lost 4 bases, with 22 bases between them. The CDR3 region has the DNA TGTGCCAGCACCCCCGGACTCCTGATGACGGGCACCGGGGAGCTGTTTTTT. Its translation is CASTPGLLMTGTGELFF.

The V and J genes are TRBV28 and TRBJ2-7, with no clear D. The germline CDR1 and CDR2 sequences are MDHEN and SYDVKM. The V end was cut by 1 base, the J end by 3 bases, with 7 bases between. This CDR3 has 13 residues. The CDR3 spells CASSLSGYYEQYF. The CDR3 region has the DNA TGTGCCAGCAGTTTATCGGGCTACTACGAGCAGTACTTC.

In its sample, this clone was seen a few times. This chain connects TRBV7-2 to TRBJ2-4; D is unclear. V was shortened by 5 bases and J by 7 bases, with 15 bases between the two germline ends. The CDR3 runs 14 residues. Germline V lookup: CDR1 SGHTA, CDR2 FQGNSA. The CDR3 here is CASSPRLDPNIQYF. Here the CDR3 DNA reads TGTGCCAGCAGCCCCAGACTGGACCCGAACATTCAGTACTTC.

Worth noting for this clone: In the same sample, other DNA sequences code for this CDR3. The genes are TRBV7-9 and TRBJ1-2, with 8 bases matching TRBD1. The V and J ends lost 3 bases and 0 bases, in that order; junction bases with no gene match: 0. From germline, CDR1 is SEHNR and CDR2 FQNEAQ (reference sequence). The CDR3 has 14 residues. CDR3 sequence reads: CASSLGQANYGYTF. CDR3 DNA: TGTGCCAGCAGCTTGGGACAGGCTAACTATGGCTACACCTTC.

V usage is TRBV5-4 and J usage is TRBJ2-5; a weak D match, TRBD1 (7 bases). The germline gives CDR1 SGHNT, CDR2 YYREEE (reference sequence). The V and J ends lost 4 bases and 0 bases respectively, with 16 bases between them. The CDR3 has 16 residues. The CDR3 region has the DNA TGTGCCAGCAGCCGACGGGCAGGGGGGTACCAAGAGACCCAGTACTTC. As protein: CASSRRAGGYQETQYF.

The chain carries TRBV30 and TRBJ1-5, with a tentative D call TRBD1 (6 bases). Germline assignment: CDR1 GTSNPN and CDR2 SVGIG (reference sequence). V was shortened by 1 base and J by 1 base, with 11 bases between the two germline ends. There are 15 residues in the CDR3. The CDR3 bases are TGTGCCTGGAGTGCGGGGGCGGGAAGCAATCAGCCCCAGCATTTT. Protein: CAWSAGAGSNQPQHF.

This clone was counted once. The chain carries TRBV30 and TRBJ2-1, with D possibly TRBD1 on 6 matching bases. V was shortened by 5 bases and J by 8 bases, with 22 bases between the two germline ends. Looked up from germline, CDR1 is GTSNPN and CDR2 is SVGIG (reference sequence). This CDR3 region has 15 residues. CDR3 DNA: TGTGCCTGGTCAACGGGACACTTGGTAGGAGATGAGCAGTTCTTC. Translation gives CAWSTGHLVGDEQFF.

This clone appeared a few times. V is TRBV6-5 and J is TRBJ2-5, with D perhaps TRBD1 or TRBD2 (5 bases each). This CDR3 is 15 amino acids long. V gave up 0 bases and J gave up 6 bases, with 14 bases separating them. Germline V gives CDR1 MNHEY, CDR2 SVGAGI. The CDR3 DNA is TGTGCCAGCAGTTACTCTATGGTTTCGGGACAGACCCAGTACTTC. Protein: CASSYSMVSGQTQYF.

This clone was recorded a few times. The J gene is TRBJ2-5, the V gene TRBV4-3; 9 bases agree with TRBD2. This CDR3 comprises 16 residues. CDR1 is LGHNA, CDR2 YSLEER, per germline. After removal of 1 base from V and 9 bases from J, the junction contained 12 bases not matched to a gene. The CDR3 bases are TGCGCCAGCAGCCAAGTACACTTCCGTAGCGGGGGTGCCCAGTACTTC. Its translation is CASSQVHFRSGGAQYF.

The J gene is TRBJ2-7, the V gene TRBV7-9; D unclear. V was pared by 7 bases and J by 5 bases, with 24 bases between. The length of the CDR3 is 16 residues. Germline CDR1 is SEHNR and CDR2 is FQNEAQ (reference sequence). CDR3: CASTKGYGSSPHEQYF. The CDR3 nucleotides are TGTGCCAGCACCAAGGGATATGGGTCCTCCCCCCACGAGCAGTACTTC. The full variable domain, completed using reference TRBV7-9 and TRBJ2-7, is DTGVSQNPRHKITKRGQNVTFRCDPISEHNRLYWYRQTLGQGPEFLTYFQNEAQLEKSRLLSDRFSAERPKGSFSTLEIQRTEQGDSAMYLCASTKGYGSSPHEQYFGPGTRLTVT.

This clone has just a few counts. This chain joins TRBV29-1 and TRBJ1-1; maybe TRBD1 (5 bases). This CDR3 has 12 residues. Germline V CDR1 and CDR2: SQVTM, ANQGSEA. V was trimmed by 7 bases and J by 1 base, leaving 10 bases between them. The DNA of the CDR3 is TGCAGCGCGGACACCCAGAACACTGAAGCTTTCTTT. It is translated as CSADTQNTEAFF.

This chain links TRBV7-8 with TRBJ1-2; D unresolved. This CDR3 has 13 residues. Germline loops: CDR1 SGHVS, CDR2 FQNEAQ. V gave up 2 bases and J gave up 2 bases, with 6 bases separating them. CDR3 bases: TGTGCCAGCAGCTTACCGGAGAACTATGGCTACACCTTC. Protein sequence: CASSLPENYGYTF.

The chain recombines TRBV30 with TRBJ2-7; TRBD2 might be the D (6 bases). The length of the CDR3 is 11 residues. The germline V gene encodes CDR1 GTSNPN and CDR2 SVGIG (reference sequence). Trimming pared 5 bases from V and 6 bases from J, leaving 11 bases between. The CDR3 nucleotides read TGTGCCTGGGGCGGGGTAGCCGAGCAGTACTTC. This translates into CAWGGVAEQYF.

This clone was found a few times. The chain joins TRBV10-3 to TRBJ2-5; perhaps TRBD1 as D (5 bases). The J call may be in error: the DNA end matches TRBJ2-7 better. The CDR3 contains 15 residues. Looked up from germline, CDR1 is ENHRY and CDR2 is SYGVKD. CDR3: CAISPTGGGSYEQYF. The CDR3, as DNA: TGTGCCATCAGTCCAACAGGTGGTGGCTCCTACGAGCAGTACTTC.

This clone turned up a few times. The chain couples TRBV30 to TRBJ1-2, with D tentatively TRBD1 (6 bases). V dropped 8 bases and J dropped 6 bases, with 13 bases sitting between them. The CDR3 is 11 residues long. Germline V lookup: CDR1 GTSNPN, CDR2 SVGIG (reference sequence). CDR3 nucleotide sequence: TGTGCCAGTGGGGGCGGGGATGGCTACACCTTC. Translation: CASGGGDGYTF.

The chain uses TRBV25-1 and TRBJ2-1; 8 positions agree with TRBD1. V shed 7 bases, J shed 6 bases, and the junction held 5 bases outside the gene matches. Germline V lookup: CDR1 MGHDK, CDR2 SYGVNS. This CDR3 is built from 13 residues. For the CDR3, the DNA is TGTGCCAGCACGGACAGGGTAGTCAATGAGCAGTTCTTC. Amino acid sequence: CASTDRVVNEQFF.

This clone was seen a few times. The chain joins TRBV4-3 to TRBJ2-7; 8 bases are shared with TRBD2. The V and J ends lost 0 bases and 3 bases, in that order; junction bases with no gene match: 13. The CDR3 has 18 amino acids. In germline, CDR1 is LGHNA, CDR2 YSLEER. The CDR3 bases are TGCGCCAGCAGCCAAGATCTCGGGCTAGCGGGCTTTATCTACGAGCAGTACTTC. Its translation: CASSQDLGLAGFIYEQYF.